A selection of T cell receptor beta chains follows, all from one sample in a study of T cell repertoires in cytomegalovirus infection. TCRdb re-called the reads through MiXCR, storing one row per CDR3 protein. Of roughly 250,000 distinct CDR3 sequences detected, more than 9% appear once; the ten largest clones hold 1.6%. Source material: PBMCs. Receptors were obtained from a human donor in good health (CMV status not recorded). Some clones in this sample may be carry-over from other donors' samples. CDR3s include the opening cysteine and the closing phenylalanine or tryptophan. The order of the fields is D gene, V gene, clone size, J gene, CDR3 protein, CDR3 DNA. The D gene is left open where the match is weak. Size is stated for part of the rows, as once, few or many counts, or as a class when the clone is expanded.

NA	TRBV7-9	few	TRBJ1-6	CASSLGDGYNSPLHF	TGTGCCAGCAGCTTAGGGGACGGATATAATTCACCCCTCCACTTT
TRBD2	TRBV4-3	few	TRBJ2-1	CASSPGGSGTYNEQFF	TGCGCCAGCAGCCCCGGGGGGAGCGGGACCTACAATGAGCAGTTCTTC
NA	TRBV12-3/TRBV12-4	many	TRBJ1-4	CASTPQGRTTNEKLFF	TGTGCCAGCACTCCCCAGGGGAGGACAACTAATGAAAAACTGTTTTTT
NA	TRBV6-2/TRBV6-3	NA	TRBJ1-6	CASSQGLGAYNSPLHF	TGTGCCAGCAGTCAGGGGTTGGGTGCTTATAATTCACCCCTCCACTTT
NA	TRBV7-2	many	TRBJ1-2	CASSLAQNYGYTF	TGTGCCAGCAGCTTAGCCCAGAACTATGGCTACACCTTC
NA	TRBV18	NA	TRBJ1-4	CASSPAGGEKLFF	TGTGCCAGCTCTCCGGCGGGAGGGGAAAAACTGTTTTTT
NA	TRBV4-1	few	TRBJ2-1	CASSQDLVREALSYNEQFF	TGCGCCAGCAGCCAAGATCTTGTACGCGAGGCTCTCTCCTACAATGAGCAGTTCTTC
NA	TRBV13	NA	TRBJ1-2	CASSLVTPDYGYTF	TGTGCCAGCAGCTTAGTTACCCCGGATTATGGCTACACCTTC
TRBD2	TRBV14	few	TRBJ2-1	CASSQAWGTSKFF	TGTGCCAGCAGCCAAGCTTGGGGGACTAGCAAGTTCTTC
TRBD1	TRBV29-1	NA	TRBJ2-2	CSVGDRSSGELFF	TGCAGCGTGGGGGACAGGTCTTCCGGGGAGCTGTTTTTT
NA	TRBV4-2	once	TRBJ2-1	CASSQDGTQNNEQFF	TGTGCCAGCAGCCAGGACGGGACCCAAAACAATGAGCAGTTCTTC
NA	TRBV7-9	many	TRBJ2-3	CASSLMADTQYF	TGTGCCAGCAGCTTAATGGCAGATACGCAGTATTTT
NA	TRBV28	many	TRBJ2-5	CASSLMETQYF	TGTGCCAGCAGTTTAATGGAGACCCAGTACTTC
NA	TRBV10-3	NA	TRBJ1-6	CAIRLDSPNSPLHF	TGTGCCATCAGATTAGACAGTCCGAATTCACCCCTCCACTTT
TRBD1	TRBV6-5	many	TRBJ2-6	CASSKQGAGANVLTF	TGTGCCAGCAGTAAACAGGGGGCTGGGGCCAACGTCCTGACTTTC
NA	TRBV7-2	many	TRBJ2-1	CASSYDPVRDEQFF	TGTGCCAGCAGCTACGACCCCGTCCGCGATGAGCAGTTCTTC
TRBD1	TRBV28	NA	TRBJ2-3	CASSGLDRGLSADTQYF	TGTGCCAGCAGTGGCCTGGACAGGGGGCTTTCCGCAGATACGCAGTATTTT
NA	TRBV29-1	few	TRBJ1-5	CSAGLSNQPQHF	TGCAGCGCTGGACTGAGCAATCAGCCCCAGCATTTT
NA	TRBV29-1	few	TRBJ1-3	CSVSPTGGGNTIYF	TGCAGCGTAAGCCCGACAGGCGGAGGAAACACCATATATTTT
NA	TRBV19	few	TRBJ1-5	CASSNNLRNQPQHF	TGTGCCAGTAGTAATAACCTACGCAATCAGCCCCAGCATTTT